The sequence of this T cell receptor (beta chain) was determined in a study of high-grade serous ovarian cancer treatment subgroups. The data were produced by immunoSEQ multiplex PCR, yet TCRdb's version contains in-frame clones alone and is incomplete. Of approximately 330 clones in the sample, 78% were seen once. The CDR3 has 15 residues. Germline V gives CDR1 SEHNR, CDR2 FQNEAQ (reference sequence). The tumor samples were collected prior to definitive surgery or chemotherapy. The sample comprised tumor tissue. The TCR sequence derives from a human donor with high-grade serous ovarian cancer. The chain couples TRBV7-9 to TRBJ2-5; 10 bases align to TRBD2. The DNA end is a closer match to TRBJ2-7, so the J assignment may be wrong. CDR3 sequence: CASSSTSGISYEQYF. The DNA of the CDR3 is TGTGCCAGCAGCTCAACTAGCGGGATATCCTACGAGCAGTACTTC.